The 16 T cell receptor beta chains below were found in one sample sequenced in a study of regulatory T cells in long-lasting Graves disease. Assembly of TCR beta libraries relied on iRepertoire HTBI primers together with Arm-PCR of CDR3 regions. TCRdb reprocessed the multiplex PCR reads with MiXCR, giving one entry per CDR3 protein. The sample lists about 470,000 distinct CDR3 sequences, around 20% occurring once. Time point indicated: persistent/refractory GD, antithyroid drugs over 5 years with positive TRAb. From RNA extracted from PBMCs, the TCR library was made. The starting material was peripheral blood mononuclear cells (PBMCs), obtained when the disease was refractory, from a patient treated with antithyroid drugs. These TCRs come from a female donor with Graves disease.

This clonotype was seen repeatedly, ten times or more. The chain couples TRBV27 to TRBJ1-4, with D perhaps TRBD1 (5 bases). CDR1 and CDR2 from the germline V gene are MNHEY and SMNVEV (reference sequence). V lost 5 bases to trimming and J lost 0 bases, with 7 bases between them. The CDR3 consists of 14 residues. The CDR3 DNA is TGTGCCAGCAGTAGGACACCAACTAATGAAAAACTGTTTTTT. This gives the protein CASSRTPTNEKLFF.

The rearrangement joins TRBV29-1 to TRBJ1-2; D is undetermined. CDR1 is SQVTM, CDR2 ANQGSEA, per germline. Trimming left V 4 bases short and J 1 base short, with 7 bases between. There are 12 residues in the CDR3. The chain's CDR3 is CSVGGNNYGYTF. In DNA form, the CDR3 reads TGCAGCGTTGGAGGGAATAACTATGGCTACACCTTC.

This clonotype was picked up many times. The J gene is TRBJ2-5, the V gene TRBV20-1, with 10 nucleotides matching TRBD2. Germline V gives CDR1 DFQATT, CDR2 SNEGSKA (reference sequence). The CDR3 runs 15 residues. Trimming took 5 bases from V and 5 from J; bases not matched to a gene: 11. The chain's CDR3 is CSAATPSGSMETQYF. Here the CDR3 DNA reads TGCAGTGCTGCTACTCCTAGCGGGAGTATGGAGACCCAGTACTTC.

V and J are TRBV20-1 and TRBJ2-7; D gene unclear. The length of the CDR3 is 13 residues. The germline CDR1 and CDR2 sequences are DFQATT and SNEGSKA (reference sequence). The ends were cut back, 1 base at V and 5 bases at J, with 12 bases in the middle. As DNA, the CDR3 is TGCAGTGCTAGAGTTGCTACAAACGACGAGCAGTACTTC. This codes for CSARVATNDEQYF.

This clonotype was seen only a few times. The V and J genes are TRBV7-9 and TRBJ2-2; 9 bases are shared with TRBD1. The V gene's germline CDR1 is SEHNR and CDR2 FQNEAQ (reference sequence). V lost 2 bases to trimming and J lost 6 bases; unmatched junction nucleotides: 13. The CDR3 length is 18 residues. Here the CDR3 reads CASSLLLGTGSGPGELFF. CDR3 nucleotide sequence: TGTGCCAGCAGCTTATTATTAGGGACAGGGTCCGGACCCGGGGAGCTGTTTTTT.

The rearrangement links TRBV6-2 or TRBV6-3 to TRBJ1-6, with 9 nucleotides matching TRBD1. This CDR3 comprises 15 residues. CDR1 MNHEY and CDR2 SVGEGT come from the germline V gene. V gave up 2 bases and J gave up 8 bases; unmatched junction bases: 4. CDR3 bases: TGTGCCAGCAGTTACGCGACAGGGGGTGATTCACCCCTCCACTTT. It codes for CASSYATGGDSPLHF.

This CDR3 is CATSVASGRAYEQYF. The CDR3 DNA reads TGTGCCACCAGCGTGGCTAGCGGGAGAGCCTACGAGCAGTACTTC. This rearrangement joins TRBV15 to TRBJ2-7, with 10 bases fitting TRBD2. Germline V gene data show CDR1 as LNHNV and CDR2 as YYDKDF (reference sequence). Trimming cost V 5 bases and J 2 bases; bases outside gene matches: 6. This CDR3 has 15 amino acids. Together with reference TRBV15 and TRBJ2-7, the CDR3 gives the full variable domain: DAMVIQNPRYQVTQFGKPVTLSCSQTLNHNVMYWYQQKSSQAPKLLFHYYDKDFNNEADTPDNFQSRRPNTSFCFLDIRSPGLGDTAMYLCATSVASGRAYEQYFGPGTRLTVT.

The V and J genes are TRBV29-1 and TRBJ2-1, with 7 bases identical to TRBD1. The CDR3 loop spans 11 amino acids. The germline CDR1 and CDR2 sequences are SQVTM and ANQGSEA. With V trimmed by 7 bases and J by 16 bases, 13 bases remained unmatched. The CDR3 reads CSGTTGKVCFF. CDR3 nucleotide sequence: TGCAGCGGGACGACAGGGAAGGTCTGTTTCTTC.

This clonotype was counted between two and nine times. The chain combines TRBV6-6 with TRBJ2-7, with D possibly being TRBD1 (6 bases). This CDR3 has 18 amino acids. Germline CDR1 and CDR2: MNHNY and SVGAGI (reference sequence). V lost 0 bases and J lost 4, with 22 bases in between. The CDR3 DNA sequence: TGTGCCAGCAGTTACTCGATAACAGGGCCCTCCCCTAAGTACGAGCAGTACTTC. This encodes CASSYSITGPSPKYEQYF.

The chain has TRBV7-6 and TRBJ2-4; tentatively, D is TRBD2 (6 bases). The CDR3 is 14 residues long. Germline V gives CDR1 SGHVS, CDR2 FNYEAQ. The ends were cut back, 0 bases at V and 8 bases at J, with 11 bases in the middle. CDR3 DNA sequence: TGTGCCAGCAGCTTAGCCGGCCCGGGGGACATTCAGTACTTC. This translates into CASSLAGPGDIQYF.

This clonotype was counted at least ten times. CDR3 nucleotide sequence: TGTGCCAGCAGGGGGACAGGGAACACTGAAGCTTTCTTT. Translation gives CASRGTGNTEAFF. The chain couples TRBV2 to TRBJ1-1, with 8 bases fitting TRBD1. The CDR3 has 13 residues. Germline-derived CDR1 and CDR2 are SNHLY and FYNNEI. The J segment lost 1 base and the V segment lost 6 bases, leaving 1 base of the junction unmatched.

In this sample, this clonotype turned up a few times. The rearrangement uses TRBV29-1 and TRBJ2-7; perhaps TRBD2 as D (5 bases). This CDR3 contains 12 residues. Germline V CDR1 and CDR2: SQVTM, ANQGSEA. V was cut by 5 bases and J by 3 bases, with 11 bases left in between. This CDR3 is CSVPSGLYEQYF. The CDR3 bases are TGCAGCGTTCCCTCTGGACTCTACGAGCAGTACTTC.

This clonotype was seen more than once but under ten times. This sequence joins TRBV14 and TRBJ1-6, with D perhaps TRBD1 (6 bases). Between the trimmed V and J ends, which lost 5 bases and 10 bases, there was a span of 15 bases. CDR1 is SGHDN and CDR2 is FVKESK in the germline V gene. The CDR3 has 14 amino acids. The CDR3 coding sequence is TGTGCCAGCAGCGGGAGGACAGATAGCTCACCCCTCCACTTT. Amino acids: CASSGRTDSSPLHF.

This clonotype occurred a few times. The V gene is TRBV29-1, the J gene TRBJ2-5; TRBD1 matches 7 bases. Germline lookup yields CDR1 SQVTM and CDR2 ANQGSEA. The CDR3 spans 14 residues. V dropped 7 bases and J dropped 5; count of bases not matched to a gene: 13. The CDR3 DNA is TGCAGCGCCGAGAGGCAGGGGGTGCTGGAGACCCAGTACTTC. This encodes CSAERQGVLETQYF. Complete variable domain (other parts from reference TRBV29-1 and TRBJ2-5): SAVISQKPSRDICQRGTSLTIQCQVDSQVTMMFWYRQQPGQSLTLIATANQGSEATYESGFVIDKFPISRPNLTFSTLTVSNMSPEDSSIYLCSAERQGVLETQYFGPGTRLLVL.

This clonotype showed up many times. The chain couples TRBV6-2 or TRBV6-3 to TRBJ2-7; D not certain. V was pared by 5 bases and J by 0 bases, with 14 bases between. The V gene's germline CDR1 is MNHEY and CDR2 SVGEGT. The CDR3 sequence is 15 residues long. This CDR3 reads CASSPAAPSSYEQYF. CDR3 bases: TGTGCCAGCAGTCCTGCCGCTCCGAGCTCCTACGAGCAGTACTTC.

The chain joins TRBV7-9 to TRBJ2-2, with D possibly matching TRBD1 (6 bases). The CDR3 runs 16 residues. V lost 5 bases, J lost 0 bases, and 13 bases lay in between. Germline CDR1 SEHNR, CDR2 FQNEAQ (reference sequence). The CDR3 region is CASSLYGTTNTGELFF. CDR3 in DNA: TGTGCCAGCAGCCTTTACGGGACAACGAACACCGGGGAGCTGTTTTTT.